A single sample is the source of the 18 T cell receptor beta chains below, sequenced in a study of T-cell memory formation after mild COVID-19 listed by TCRdb under 2021. The method was 5' RACE. Sequenced using an Illumina NovaSeq 6000. Starting from the raw public reads, TCRdb applied fastp trimming at Q25, assembled clones with MiXCR and retained in-frame beta chains. Rows with a matching CDR3 protein are joined into one entry that keeps the most common DNA and genes. The sample table shows 550,000 to 700,000 distinct CDR3 sequences, and around 17% are seen once. Approximately 12% of the sample is held by the ten biggest clonotypes. Sequencing was carried out using PBMCs or a T cell subset sorted from them (not recorded which). These receptors were taken from an adult woman who had mild COVID-19 (a few samples of this study predate the infection). The sample titles of this study are shuffled in the database, so cell type and time point are left out; the donor was told from shared clones.

CDR3 loop: CATSAQLAGPSPQFF. CDR3 nucleotides: TGTGCCACCAGTGCTCAGCTAGCGGGCCCTTCTCCCCAGTTCTTC. The chain has TRBV24-1 and TRBJ2-1; 8 nucleotides agree with TRBD2. Germline V CDR1 and CDR2: KGHDR, SFDVKD. Trimming took 5 bases from V and 13 from J; bases not matched to a gene: 15. The CDR3 loop spans 15 amino acids.

This clonotype was found many times. The chain has TRBV7-9 and TRBJ2-7; 11 bases match TRBD2. Trimming took 6 bases from V and 5 from J; bases not matched to a gene: 12. The germline V gene encodes CDR1 SEHNR and CDR2 FQNEAQ (reference sequence). This CDR3 spans 16 amino acids. The CDR3 loop reads CASSLSLAGGMDEQYF. In DNA form, the CDR3 reads TGTGCCAGCAGTCTCTCGCTAGCGGGGGGAATGGACGAGCAGTACTTC.

The sample holds a few counts of this clonotype. The CDR3, as DNA: TGTGCCAGCAGCTTCGCTTATGTCGGCCACAATGAGCAGTTCTTC. Translated: CASSFAYVGHNEQFF. This chain links TRBV5-6 with TRBJ2-1, with D unresolved. This CDR3 has 15 amino acids. V shed 2 bases and J shed 5 bases, with 14 bases lying between them. CDR1 and CDR2 (germline): SGHDT, YYEEEE.

This clonotype turned up a few times. The chain carries TRBV14 and TRBJ2-1, with D maybe TRBD2 (5 bases). Germline V lookup: CDR1 SGHDN, CDR2 FVKESK. The CDR3 is 16 residues long. V shed 1 base and J shed 3 bases, with 13 bases lying between them. CDR3 nucleotides: TGTGCCAGCAGCCAAGTCCCGGACTGGGGCTACAATGAGCAGTTCTTC. Translating gives CASSQVPDWGYNEQFF. The full variable domain, its missing parts supplied by reference TRBV14 and TRBJ2-1, is EAGVTQFPSHSVIEKGQTVTLRCDPISGHDNLYWYRRVMGKEIKFLLHFVKESKQDESGMPNNRFLAERTGGTYSTLKVQPAELEDSGVYFCASSQVPDWGYNEQFFGPGTRLTVL.

This clonotype turned up a few times. The rearrangement links TRBV4-1 to TRBJ2-7; possible D gene TRBD2, 6 bases. V dropped 4 bases and J dropped 4 bases, with 17 bases sitting between them. This CDR3 spans 15 amino acids. Germline V gene sequence: CDR1 MGHRA, CDR2 YSYEKL. The CDR3 protein is CASSPERDFLYEQYF. CDR3 DNA sequence: TGCGCCAGCAGCCCGGAACGGGACTTCCTTTACGAGCAGTACTTC.

This clonotype has at least ten counts. V usage is TRBV6-6 and J usage is TRBJ2-3; D unclear. The ends were cut back, 2 bases at V and 0 bases at J, with 9 bases in the middle. Germline V gene sequence: CDR1 MNHNY, CDR2 SVGAGI (reference sequence). This CDR3 is 15 amino acids long. The CDR3 region has the DNA TGTGCCAGCAGTTACAGGCGTGCTAGCACAGATACGCAGTATTTT. Protein: CASSYRRASTDTQYF.

V usage is TRBV12-3 or TRBV12-4 and J usage is TRBJ1-1; weak D call: TRBD1 (6 bases). V was clipped by 3 bases and J by 1 base, with 12 bases between them. CDR3 size: 15 residues. CDR3 DNA: TGTGCCAGCAGTTTGGGGGACAAACCGAACACTGAAGCTTTCTTT. It translates to CASSLGDKPNTEAFF.

A few counts support this clonotype. The chain couples TRBV6-5 to TRBJ1-2; D is perhaps TRBD1 (5 bases). The V gene's germline CDR1 is MNHEY and CDR2 SVGAGI. V lost 1 base and J 8 bases, leaving 11 bases between the germline ends. The CDR3 is made up of 13 amino acids. For the CDR3, the DNA is TGTGCCAGCAGTTACTGGCAGGGAGGCGGCTACACCTTC. Its translation: CASSYWQGGGYTF.

The V and J genes are TRBV20-1 and TRBJ2-7; no clear D gene. This CDR3 region has 13 residues. Trimming cost V 0 bases and J 4 bases, with 10 bases left between them. CDR1 and CDR2 (germline): DFQATT, SNEGSKA (reference sequence). CDR3 DNA: TGCAGTGCTAGAGATCTCAGGCCATACGAGCAGTACTTC. Translating it yields CSARDLRPYEQYF.

The gene calls are TRBV5-5 and TRBJ1-2; 7 positions match TRBD1. The CDR3 covers 14 residues. V was clipped by 3 bases and J by 11 bases; unmatched bases: 13. The germline gives CDR1 SGHKS, CDR2 YYEKEE (reference sequence). CDR3 sequence reads: CASSSTGASMWYTF. The DNA for the CDR3 is TGTGCCAGCAGCTCAACAGGGGCCTCTATGTGGTACACCTTC.

This chain connects TRBV2 to TRBJ1-3; D gene unclear. CDR1 is SNHLY and CDR2 is FYNNEI in the germline V gene. V lost 6 bases, J lost 2 bases, and 14 bases lay in between. This CDR3 is 15 amino acids long. CDR3 coding DNA: TGTGCCAGCAGAAAAGAAAGTGCGACTGGAAACACCATATATTTT. It encodes CASRKESATGNTIYF.

In its sample, this clonotype was seen a few times. V gene TRBV29-1 combines with J gene TRBJ2-3; 12 nucleotides line up with TRBD2. Trimming took 4 bases from V and 0 from J; bases not matched to a gene: 8. The germline V gene encodes CDR1 SQVTM and CDR2 ANQGSEA. CDR3 length: 17 amino acids. CDR3 coding DNA: TGCAGCGTTGGCGGGACTAGCGGGCTTCCTAGCACAGATACGCAGTATTTT. Translated, it gives CSVGGTSGLPSTDTQYF.

The gene calls are TRBV15 and TRBJ2-2; TRBD2 aligns across 12 bases. The CDR3 is made up of 15 amino acids. Germline loops: CDR1 LNHNV, CDR2 YYDKDF (reference sequence). V lost 7 bases to trimming and J lost 5 bases; unmatched junction nucleotides: 5. The CDR3 DNA follows: TGTGCCACCACCTGGACTAGCGGGATTACCGGGGAGCTGTTTTTT. Translating gives CATTWTSGITGELFF.

This clonotype has a handful of counts. J is TRBJ1-5 and V is TRBV12-3 or TRBV12-4; tentatively, D is TRBD1 (5 bases). The CDR3 extends over 13 amino acids. Between the trimmed V and J ends, which lost 1 base and 10 bases, there was a span of 11 bases. In DNA form, the CDR3 reads TGTGCCAGCAGTTTAGGCAGGGAGGGTCCCCAGCATTTT. Its translation is CASSLGREGPQHF.

This clonotype was detected only a few times. The rearrangement joins TRBV5-1 to TRBJ2-7, with unresolved D. The CDR3 is 13 residues long. Trimming shortened V by 0 bases and J by 7 bases, and 11 bases separated the two germline ends. CDR1 SGHRS and CDR2 YFSETQ come from the germline V gene. CDR3 sequence: CASSLEASSEQYF. CDR3 coding DNA: TGCGCCAGCAGCTTGGAAGCTAGTTCGGAGCAGTACTTC.

V and J are TRBV11-2 and TRBJ1-2; D is uncertain. V was shortened by 3 bases and J by 4 bases, with 18 bases between the two germline ends. This CDR3 has 16 residues. Per germline, CDR1 SGHAT and CDR2 FQNNGV. The CDR3 region is CASSFDGPRVGYGYTF. For the CDR3, the DNA is TGTGCCAGCAGCTTCGATGGACCCCGGGTGGGCTATGGCTACACCTTC.

V gene TRBV5-4 combines with J gene TRBJ2-5; the D gene is possibly TRBD2 (6 bases). Germline assignment: CDR1 SGHNT and CDR2 YYREEE (reference sequence). Trimming left V 1 base short and J 7 bases short, with 8 bases between. The CDR3 loop spans 12 amino acids. The CDR3 region has the DNA TGTGCCAGCAGCTTGTTGGAGGGGACCCAGTACTTC. Amino acid sequence: CASSLLEGTQYF. Looking up the rest from reference TRBV5-4 and TRBJ2-5 gives the full variable domain: ETGVTQSPTHLIKTRGQQVTLRCSSQSGHNTVSWYQQALGQGPQFIFQYYREEENGRGNFPPRFSGLQFPNYSSELNVNALELDDSALYLCASSLLEGTQYFGPGTRLLVL.

This clonotype was counted ten times or more. This chain joins TRBV7-6 and TRBJ2-1; 8 nucleotides line up with TRBD2. This CDR3 region has 16 residues. Germline lookup yields CDR1 SGHVS and CDR2 FNYEAQ. V dropped 5 bases and J dropped 6; count of bases not matched to a gene: 12. The CDR3 protein is CASSHVGLAGSNEQFF. CDR3 coding DNA: TGTGCCAGCAGCCATGTAGGGCTAGCGGGTAGCAATGAGCAGTTCTTC.